This is a list of T cell receptor beta chains from one sample in a study of blood T cell repertoires in COVID-19. Profiling relied on immunoSEQ multiplex PCR, and the TCRdb table lists in-frame clones only, not all of them. The sample includes 250,000 to 350,000 clones, about nine tenths seen only once; the top ten take around 2.2%. Sequencing used peripheral blood. These receptors were obtained from a woman in her 30s with COVID-19, enrolled during active disease. Each CDR3 is given with its conserved first and last residue.

V gene	J gene	CDR3 protein
TRBV9	TRBJ1-3	CASSVVLGTSGNTIYF
TRBV7-8	TRBJ2-7	CASSFTFGSSYEQYF
TRBV4-1	TRBJ2-7	CASSVERVSSYEQYF
TRBV2	TRBJ2-1	CASSQNAGGSYNEQFF
TRBV9	TRBJ2-1	CASSVAGLAGADEQFF
TRBV19	TRBJ2-7	CASRDPGQGDEQYF
TRBV7-9	TRBJ1-1	CASSSYRAGNTEAFF
TRBV7-8	TRBJ2-7	CASSSRLAGGYEQYF
TRBV30	TRBJ2-1	CAWSLRLAGGSYNEQFF
TRBV28	TRBJ2-2	CASTPGTGGHRELFF
TRBV5-1	TRBJ2-7	CASSLVAGGVYEQYF
TRBV5-1	TRBJ2-2	CASSLERWDGELFF
TRBV14	TRBJ1-4	CASSLRQGKRSTNEKLFF
TRBV5-5	TRBJ1-2	CASSLERGAAYGYTF
TRBV6-5	TRBJ1-1	CASIISRDRASEAFF
TRBV3-1/TRBV3-2	TRBJ1-4	CASSLLSQGENEKLFF
TRBV10-3	TRBJ2-5	CATWTGLGYQETQYF
TRBV27	TRBJ1-6	CASSRDILSSYNSPLHF
TRBV19	TRBJ1-2	CASSGRTGGDYGYTF
TRBV19	TRBJ1-1	CASSARRELGTEAFF
TRBV4-1	TRBJ2-7	CASSQEQAFSYEQYF
TRBV4-1	TRBJ1-2	CASSPGTGGTYGYTF
TRBV2	TRBJ2-5	CASRPGQGVGETQYF
TRBV7-3	TRBJ1-1	CASSLDRMNTEAFF
TRBV15	TRBJ1-1	CATSRDLDRGLEAFF
TRBV6-5	TRBJ2-3	CASSYSGLSTDTQYF
TRBV5-1	TRBJ2-1	CASSLDLENEQFF
TRBV19	TRBJ2-7	CASSMYSGSQYEQYF
TRBV28	TRBJ1-1	CASSFVVAGGNTEAFF
TRBV6-5	TRBJ1-4	CASRTTGYEKLFF
TRBV2	TRBJ1-6	CASSARDRDSPLHF
TRBV5-1	TRBJ1-6	CASSLAREDSPLHF
TRBV5-1	TRBJ2-5	CASSLGAAFQETQYF
TRBV28	TRBJ2-7	CASSFPLYQDSSYEQYF
TRBV3-1/TRBV3-2	TRBJ1-2	CASSQDFRGQGGGYTF
TRBV19	TRBJ2-7	CASSNPGLGLYEQYF
TRBV29-1	TRBJ2-3	CSVAGVAGGRGPDTQYF
TRBV11-2	TRBJ1-2	CASSQGVANYGYTF
TRBV18	TRBJ1-3	CASSPSGADGNTIYF
TRBV4-1	TRBJ2-1	CASSQEGGLGNEQFF
TRBV5-1	TRBJ1-1	CASSIWTGGTEAFF
TRBV28	TRBJ1-2	CASSRTGTTYGYTF